These 31 T cell receptor beta chains were sequenced from one sample in a study of glioma-infiltrating T cells after dendritic cell vaccination (TCRdb year 2016). Library generation was performed with the immunoSEQ multiplex PCR assay. Drawn from immuneACCESS, this table holds only the in-frame rearrangements with V and J called that TCRdb kept. Clones are partly lost; checked studies trace under half to an unresolved V gene and leave the rest unexplained. Recorded for this sample are about 21,000 clones; around 74% of them occurred a single time. The ten top clones hold about 36% of the sample. Specimen: blood, collected before dendritic cell vaccination. Receptor source: a human donor with glioblastoma.

In this sample, this clone turned up once. CDR3 loop: CASSLGDRGEAFF. The CDR3 coding sequence is TGTGCCAGCAGCTTAGGGGACAGAGGGGAAGCTTTCTTT. J is TRBJ1-1 and V is TRBV7-2, with 7 positions matching TRBD1. Trimming at V came to 1 base and at J to 8 bases, leaving 4 bases not matched to a gene. CDR3 length: 13 amino acids. CDR1 and CDR2 (germline): SGHTA, FQGNSA.

Only a few counts were recorded for this clone. V is TRBV30 and J is TRBJ2-4; 11 bases agree with TRBD2. CDR3 size: 16 residues. Germline values: CDR1 GTSNPN, CDR2 SVGIG (reference sequence). The junction had 3 bases not matched to a gene; V was cut back by 2 bases and J by 0 bases. The CDR3 bases are TGTGCCTGGAGTCTCCTAGCGGGAGGAGCCAAAAACATTCAGTACTTC. Amino acid sequence: CAWSLLAGGAKNIQYF.

V is TRBV15 and J is TRBJ1-5; D is undetermined. With 6 bases removed from V and 5 bases from J, the gap between germline ends came to 11 bases. CDR3 size: 13 residues. Looked up from germline, CDR1 is LNHNV and CDR2 is YYDKDF (reference sequence). CDR3 DNA sequence: TGTGCCACCAGGGTTTTGGCGGATCAGCCCCAGCATTTT. Amino acid sequence: CATRVLADQPQHF.

This chain links TRBV28 with TRBJ2-3, with 10 bases fitting TRBD2. CDR3 length: 16 amino acids. With 5 bases clipped from V and 6 bases from J, the junction kept 11 bases outside the gene matches. Looked up from germline, CDR1 is MDHEN and CDR2 is SYDVKM. The CDR3 region is CASSHWTSGAPDTQYF. Written as DNA, the CDR3 is TGTGCCAGCAGTCACTGGACTAGCGGAGCCCCCGATACGCAGTATTTT.

This sequence joins TRBV11-3 and TRBJ2-3; weak D call: TRBD2 (5 bases). Per the germline V gene, CDR1 is SGHNT and CDR2 is YENEEA. CDR3 length: 12 amino acids. Trimming pared 5 bases from V and 6 bases from J, leaving 9 bases between. Here the CDR3 reads CASSGLGDTQYF. As DNA, the CDR3 is TGTGCCAGCAGCGGACTCGGGGATACGCAGTATTTT.

The chain combines TRBV29-1 with TRBJ2-2; 7 nucleotides match TRBD1. The CDR3 is 14 residues long. Looked up from germline, CDR1 is SQVTM and CDR2 is ANQGSEA. V shed 6 bases, J shed 4 bases, and the junction held 8 bases outside the gene matches. The CDR3 sequence: CSVARDRSTGELFF. CDR3 sequence (DNA): TGCAGCGTAGCCCGGGACAGATCCACCGGGGAGCTGTTTTTT.

The gene calls are TRBV27 and TRBJ2-7; TRBD2 matches 12 bases. V dropped 4 bases and J dropped 7; count of bases not matched to a gene: 8. CDR1 is MNHEY, CDR2 SMNVEV, per germline (reference sequence). CDR3 length: 15 amino acids. CDR3: CASSSRLAGVEEQYF. In DNA, the CDR3 is TGTGCCAGCAGTTCTAGACTAGCGGGAGTGGAAGAGCAGTACTTC.

The chain carries TRBV6-5 and TRBJ2-3, with D unresolved. In germline, CDR1 is MNHEY, CDR2 SVGAGI. V gave up 5 bases and J gave up 6 bases, with 12 bases separating them. CDR3 length: 13 amino acids. CDR3 residues: CASSQTEWDTQYF. The CDR3 DNA sequence: TGTGCCAGCAGTCAGACTGAATGGGATACGCAGTATTTT.

The chain carries TRBV28 and TRBJ2-7, with a tentative D call TRBD2 (5 bases). Germline CDR1 is MDHEN and CDR2 is SYDVKM. V shed 6 bases and J shed 4 bases, with 16 bases lying between them. The CDR3 is made up of 14 amino acids. CDR3 nucleotide sequence: TGTGCCAGCAGACAATTGGGAGCAGAATACGAGCAGTACTTC. Translated, it gives CASRQLGAEYEQYF.

The rearrangement joins TRBV27 to TRBJ2-3, with TRBD2 matching 10 bases. CDR3 length: 22 residues. Germline V gene lookup returns CDR1 MNHEY and CDR2 SMNVEV (reference sequence). V gave up 3 bases and J gave up 4 bases; unmatched junction bases: 25. The CDR3 DNA sequence: TGTGCCAGCAGTTTTTTCTGGGGGGTTCTGGGACTAGCGAGACACGGCCCAGATACGCAGTATTTT. Its translation: CASSFFWGVLGLARHGPDTQYF.

This chain connects TRBV6-5 to TRBJ1-2; no reliable D call. The CDR3 covers 13 residues. From germline, CDR1 is MNHEY and CDR2 SVGAGI. Between the trimmed V and J ends, which lost 7 bases and 3 bases, there was a span of 12 bases. The CDR3 bases are TGTGCCAGCACCACAGTAGGCTACTATGGCTACACCTTC. Translation gives CASTTVGYYGYTF.

The rearrangement uses TRBV6-5 and TRBJ2-7; D might be TRBD2 (5 bases). V was clipped by 0 bases and J by 3 bases, with 15 bases between them. The CDR3 extends over 16 amino acids. CDR1 is MNHEY, CDR2 SVGAGI, per germline. The CDR3 DNA reads TGTGCCAGCAGTTACTCGGTGGCTAGCAAACACTACGAGCAGTACTTC. Its protein is CASSYSVASKHYEQYF.

The table lists this clone with a few counts. The chain carries TRBV27 and TRBJ2-3, with TRBD1 matching over 7 bases. CDR1 is MNHEY, CDR2 SMNVEV, per germline (reference sequence). The CDR3 is 15 residues long. V trimming: 4 bases; J trimming: 3 bases; junction bases outside the gene matches: 7. The CDR3 DNA reads as TGTGCCAGCAGTTGGACAGGAGCTCCAACAGATACGCAGTATTTT. Translated: CASSWTGAPTDTQYF.

The chain carries TRBV5-1 and TRBJ2-1; D is perhaps TRBD2 (5 bases). This CDR3 is built from 14 residues. Germline-derived CDR1 and CDR2 are SGHRS and YFSETQ. The V gene lost 0 bases and the J gene lost 5 bases, with 9 bases spanning the gap. CDR3 DNA: TGCGCCAGCAGCTTGGGGGCTAGCCACAATGAGCAGTTCTTC. This sequence encodes CASSLGASHNEQFF. Full variable domain (outside the CDR3, taken from reference TRBV5-1 and TRBJ2-1): KAGVTQTPRYLIKTRGQQVTLSCSPISGHRSVSWYQQTPGQGLQFLFEYFSETQRNKGNFPGRFSGRQFSNSRSEMNVSTLELGDSALYLCASSLGASHNEQFFGPGTRLTVL.

The chain joins TRBV9 to TRBJ2-1, with D maybe TRBD2 (5 bases). The CDR3 consists of 12 residues. Trimming left V 5 bases short and J 9 bases short, with 12 bases between. Germline lookup yields CDR1 SGDLS and CDR2 YYNGEE. The CDR3 sequence is CASSDSATEQFF. The CDR3 DNA is TGTGCCAGCAGTGATAGCGCTACTGAGCAGTTCTTC.

The CDR3 nucleotides are TGTGCCAGCAGCGTAACAGGGCTCACTGAAGCTTTCTTT. This sequence encodes CASSVTGLTEAFF. The chain couples TRBV9 to TRBJ1-1, with D perhaps TRBD1 (6 bases). The CDR3 covers 13 residues. Trimming took off 1 base at V and 4 bases at J, with 8 bases between the two ends. The germline V gene encodes CDR1 SGDLS and CDR2 YYNGEE. Combining the CDR3 with reference TRBV9 and TRBJ1-1 gives the whole variable domain DSGVTQTPKHLITATGQRVTLRCSPRSGDLSVYWYQQSLDQGLQFLIQYYNGEERAKGNILERFSAQQFPDLHSELNLSSLELGDSALYFCASSVTGLTEAFFGQGTRLTVV.

The CDR3 reads CASSENRGAGNTIYF. CDR3 DNA: TGTGCCAGCAGCGAAAACAGGGGGGCTGGAAACACCATATATTTT. The chain is built from TRBV7-8 and TRBJ1-3, with 8 bases that match TRBD1. The trim removed 5 bases at V and 2 bases at J, leaving 5 bases unmatched. Germline V CDR1 and CDR2: SGHVS, FQNEAQ. CDR3 length: 15 residues.

V and J are TRBV4-1 and TRBJ2-7; perhaps TRBD2 as D (5 bases). Between the trimmed V and J ends, which lost 4 bases and 2 bases, there was a span of 9 bases. This CDR3 comprises 13 residues. Germline loops: CDR1 MGHRA, CDR2 YSYEKL. CDR3 nucleotides: TGCGCCAGCAGCCGGACCGGGGCCTACGAGCAGTACTTC. It is translated as CASSRTGAYEQYF.

Only a few counts were recorded for this clone. The chain has TRBV5-8 and TRBJ1-5; D unclear. Trimming cost V 4 bases and J 1 base, with 9 bases left between them. The germline CDR1 and CDR2 sequences are SGHTS and YDEGEE. CDR3 size: 14 residues. Here the CDR3 DNA reads TGTGCCAGCAGCAACTACCTAAGCAATCAGCCCCAGCATTTT. It translates to CASSNYLSNQPQHF.

This sequence joins TRBV7-9 and TRBJ2-7; 8 nucleotides agree with TRBD1. Germline CDR1 is SEHNR and CDR2 is FQNEAQ (reference sequence). V lost 4 bases, J lost 3 bases, and 8 bases stayed unmatched. The CDR3 contains 15 residues. The CDR3 bases are TGTGCCAGCAGCTCCGGACAGGGTAGCGGCTACGAGCAGTACTTC. This gives the protein CASSSGQGSGYEQYF.

The chain is built from TRBV29-1 and TRBJ1-2; TRBD1 agrees at 7 bases. J gave up 6 bases and V 3 bases, and 16 bases lay outside the gene matches. CDR3 length equals 16 residues. In germline, CDR1 is SQVTM, CDR2 ANQGSEA. In nucleotides, the CDR3 is TGCAGCGTTGACGACCCTCACCGGGACAGACCACATGGCTACACCTTC. Protein sequence: CSVDDPHRDRPHGYTF.

The gene calls are TRBV10-3 and TRBJ1-1, with 8 bases identical to TRBD1. CDR1 and CDR2 from the germline V gene are ENHRY and SYGVKD. J lost 4 bases, V lost 3 bases, and 4 bases had no gene match. There are 14 residues in the CDR3. As DNA, the CDR3 is TGTGCCATCAGTGACGACAGGGGAAGCACTGAAGCTTTCTTT. This sequence encodes CAISDDRGSTEAFF.

In this sample, this clone turned up once. The V and J genes are TRBV25-1 and TRBJ2-2, with D tentatively TRBD1 (5 bases). The CDR3 has 14 residues. Trimming took 2 bases from V and 7 from J, leaving 11 bases between them. Germline loops: CDR1 MGHDK, CDR2 SYGVNS. As DNA, the CDR3 is TGTGCCAGCAGTGAAAGTAGGGGTGGCGGGGAGCTGTTTTTT. This translates into CASSESRGGGELFF.

This chain uses TRBV4-3 with TRBJ2-2, with 14 nucleotides matching TRBD2. After removal of 5 bases from V and 5 bases from J, the junction contained 7 bases not matched to a gene. This CDR3 is 17 amino acids long. Germline assignment: CDR1 LGHNA and CDR2 YSLEER. CDR3 region: CASSSGLAGAFTGELFF. The CDR3, as DNA: TGCGCCAGCAGCTCGGGACTAGCGGGAGCTTTTACCGGGGAGCTGTTTTTT.

This CDR3 reads CASSPGTGSYEQYF. The DNA of the CDR3 is TGTGCCAGCAGCCCCGGGACAGGGAGCTACGAGCAGTACTTC. This chain links TRBV14 with TRBJ2-7, with 9 positions matching TRBD1. Trimming cost V 4 bases and J 3 bases; bases outside gene matches: 4. The CDR3 is made up of 14 amino acids. Germline-derived CDR1 and CDR2 are SGHDN and FVKESK.

This clone has more than one count but fewer than ten. This chain links TRBV5-1 with TRBJ2-5; TRBD2 aligns across 7 bases. Germline assignment: CDR1 SGHRS and CDR2 YFSETQ. The CDR3 loop spans 16 amino acids. J gave up 1 base and V 4 bases, and 10 bases lay outside the gene matches. CDR3: CASSRGETGIQETQYF. The CDR3 coding sequence is TGCGCCAGCAGCCGGGGGGAAACAGGTATCCAAGAGACCCAGTACTTC. Using reference TRBV5-1 and TRBJ2-5 for the parts outside the CDR3, the full variable domain is KAGVTQTPRYLIKTRGQQVTLSCSPISGHRSVSWYQQTPGQGLQFLFEYFSETQRNKGNFPGRFSGRQFSNSRSEMNVSTLELGDSALYLCASSRGETGIQETQYFGPGTRLLVL.

V usage is TRBV6-1 and J usage is TRBJ2-3; D is possibly TRBD2 (6 bases). This CDR3 spans 14 amino acids. The V gene lost 1 base and the J gene lost 3 bases, with 8 bases spanning the gap. Germline V lookup: CDR1 MNHNS, CDR2 SASEGT. As DNA, the CDR3 is TGTGCCAGCAGTGAAGGGAGGGGTACAGATACGCAGTATTTT. It yields the protein CASSEGRGTDTQYF.

This clone was picked up a small number of times. This chain joins TRBV5-4 and TRBJ2-7; 10 bases map to TRBD1. The junction had 5 bases not matched to a gene; V was cut back by 5 bases and J by 3 bases. Germline CDR1 is SGHNT and CDR2 is YYREEE (reference sequence). The CDR3 contains 14 residues. The CDR3: CASRTDRGHYEQYF. The CDR3 coding sequence is TGTGCCAGCAGAACAGACAGGGGGCACTACGAGCAGTACTTC.

A single count supports this clone. The rearrangement joins TRBV5-1 to TRBJ2-1; 7 bases are shared with TRBD1. This CDR3 has 12 amino acids. Germline V lookup: CDR1 SGHRS, CDR2 YFSETQ. After removal of 2 bases from V and 9 bases from J, the junction contained 2 bases not matched to a gene. The CDR3 coding sequence is TGCGCCAGCAGCTTCACAGGGGTTGAGCAGTTCTTC. This sequence encodes CASSFTGVEQFF. Full variable domain (remainder filled in from reference TRBV5-1 and TRBJ2-1): KAGVTQTPRYLIKTRGQQVTLSCSPISGHRSVSWYQQTPGQGLQFLFEYFSETQRNKGNFPGRFSGRQFSNSRSEMNVSTLELGDSALYLCASSFTGVEQFFGPGTRLTVL.

The chain carries TRBV7-6 and TRBJ1-4, with a possible D match to TRBD1 (5 bases). The germline V gene encodes CDR1 SGHVS and CDR2 FNYEAQ. Trimming removed 6 bases at V and 3 bases at J, with 20 bases between. CDR3 length equals 17 residues. CDR3 DNA sequence: TGTGCCAGCAGTTCGGCTTGGGGGACTAGGTCTAATGAAAAACTGTTTTTT. It encodes CASSSAWGTRSNEKLFF.

The V and J genes are TRBV6-4 and TRBJ2-1; the D gene is possibly TRBD2 (6 bases). Trimming took 6 bases from V and 7 from J, leaving 16 bases between them. Germline V gives CDR1 MRHNA, CDR2 SNTAGT. This CDR3 is 14 amino acids long. In DNA form, the CDR3 reads TGTGCCAGCAGCTTCACCGGGACTGGAAATGAGCAGTTCTTC. Translation gives CASSFTGTGNEQFF.